Sequencing of this T cell receptor beta chain was carried out in a study of shared clonotypes between healthy human individuals. Running of the assay took place at deep level. The authors split each subset's genomic DNA evenly across several immunoSEQ plates. Assay used: immunoSEQ multiplex PCR; TCRdb lists only in-frame clones, some missing. Of roughly 1,500,000 clones in the sample, around 98.5% are singletons; the top ten hold around 0.38%. Germline CDR1 and CDR2: MDHEN and SYDVKM. The CDR3 sequence is 12 residues long. Between the trimmed V and J ends, which lost 2 bases and 5 bases, there was a span of 4 bases.

The sequencing input was naive CD4+ T cells sorted from blood. Sample subset: CD45RA+ positively selected. The receptor was isolated from a man aged 25-40 years in good health. The chain combines TRBV28 with TRBJ2-1; no firm D call. The CDR3 here is CASSLNNNEQFF. The CDR3, as DNA: TGTGCCAGCAGTTTAAATAACAATGAGCAGTTCTTC.